What follows are 27 T cell receptor beta chains derived from one specimen sequenced in a study of CD8 T cells in ankylosing spondylitis. One entry per CDR3 protein, called by TCRdb with MiXCR from the 5' RACE reads. The sample consists of a few hundred thousand distinct CDR3 sequences, 9.5% to 12% of them appearing once. Material for sequencing was blood, either unsorted or a sorted T cell fraction (not recorded which). Receptors originate from a male donor with ankylosing spondylitis or in good health (not recorded which).

A few counts support this clonotype. The CDR3 protein is CASSITRAEGTGELFF. The CDR3 DNA reads TGCGCCAGCAGCATAACTCGGGCCGAGGGTACCGGGGAGCTGTTTTTT. The J gene is TRBJ2-2, the V gene TRBV5-1; possible D gene TRBD2, 5 bases. The germline V gene encodes CDR1 SGHRS and CDR2 YFSETQ. This CDR3 has 16 amino acids. V lost 4 bases to trimming and J lost 5 bases, with 18 bases between them.

This clonotype occurred many times. The chain carries TRBV20-1 and TRBJ1-2; D unclear. This CDR3 contains 14 residues. Germline CDR1 is DFQATT and CDR2 is SNEGSKA (reference sequence). V was pared by 0 bases and J by 0 bases, with 8 bases between. The CDR3 loop reads CSARDPVTNYGYTF. CDR3 nucleotides: TGCAGTGCTAGAGATCCGGTTACTAACTATGGCTACACCTTC.

This chain links TRBV5-5 with TRBJ2-7; 7 nucleotides agree with TRBD2. V gave up 4 bases and J gave up 4 bases; unmatched junction bases: 8. Per germline, CDR1 SGHKS and CDR2 YYEKEE (reference sequence). This CDR3 has 14 amino acids. CDR3 residues: CASSPPLAGYEQYF. The DNA for the CDR3 is TGTGCCAGCAGCCCCCCCTTAGCGGGTTACGAGCAGTACTTC.

Many counts were recorded for this clonotype. This chain links TRBV3-1 with TRBJ2-7; perhaps D is TRBD1 or TRBD2 (5 bases each). With 5 bases removed from V and 4 bases from J, the gap between germline ends came to 21 bases. The CDR3 length is 16 residues. Germline V gene lookup returns CDR1 LGHDT and CDR2 YNNKEL (reference sequence). CDR3 in DNA: TGTGCCAGCAGCAGAAAGGAAAGACAGTCGGGGTACGAGCAGTACTTC. Translation: CASSRKERQSGYEQYF.

This clonotype was seen many times. The chain recombines TRBV5-1 with TRBJ2-1; D not resolved. The CDR3 is made up of 11 amino acids. Trimming took 0 bases from V and 8 from J, leaving 3 bases between them. Germline lookup yields CDR1 SGHRS and CDR2 YFSETQ. The CDR3 region has the DNA TGCGCCAGCAGCTTGGTGGATGAGCAGTTCTTC. Its translation is CASSLVDEQFF.

The sample holds many counts of this clonotype. This chain connects TRBV12-3 or TRBV12-4 to TRBJ2-7; D is undetermined. V shed 8 bases and J shed 1 base, with 3 bases lying between them. The CDR3 runs to 10 residues. The CDR3 bases are TGTGCCAGCGGGTCCTACGAGCAGTACTTC. Protein product: CASGSYEQYF.

This clonotype came up a few times. The genes are TRBV29-1 and TRBJ1-2; tentatively, D is TRBD1 (6 bases). The germline CDR1 and CDR2 sequences are SQVTM and ANQGSEA. The ends were cut back, 0 bases at V and 4 bases at J, with 12 bases in the middle. This CDR3 has 14 residues. CDR3 DNA: TGCAGCGTTGAAGATCGGGGGGGGGCCTATGGCTACACCTTC. It codes for CSVEDRGGAYGYTF. Filled out from reference TRBV29-1 and TRBJ1-2, the complete variable domain reads SAVISQKPSRDICQRGTSLTIQCQVDSQVTMMFWYRQQPGQSLTLIATANQGSEATYESGFVIDKFPISRPNLTFSTLTVSNMSPEDSSIYLCSVEDRGGAYGYTFGSGTRLTVV.

This clonotype showed up just a few times. The chain links TRBV7-9 to TRBJ2-1, with a weak D call TRBD1 (6 bases). The germline gives CDR1 SEHNR, CDR2 FQNEAQ (reference sequence). CDR3 length: 15 amino acids. Deletions cut 2 bases from V and 5 bases from J, with 13 bases between. The DNA for the CDR3 is TGTGCCAGCAGCTTATCCAGGGGTGAGAACAATGAGCAGTTCTTC. Translation: CASSLSRGENNEQFF.

The chain is built from TRBV20-1 and TRBJ1-2, with D unclear. Per germline, CDR1 DFQATT and CDR2 SNEGSKA (reference sequence). Between the trimmed V and J ends, which lost 0 bases and 8 bases, there was a span of 13 bases. There are 13 residues in the CDR3. CDR3 nucleotide sequence: TGCAGTGCTAGAGACTTGGACGGAGGGGGCTACACCTTC. Protein product: CSARDLDGGGYTF.

This clonotype was detected many times. The chain couples TRBV25-1 to TRBJ2-1, with 7 bases fitting TRBD1. Germline V gene lookup returns CDR1 MGHDK and CDR2 SYGVNS. With 1 base clipped from V and 5 bases from J, the junction kept 8 bases outside the gene matches. The CDR3 is 16 residues long. CDR3 in DNA: TGTGCCAGCAGTGAATCGACGATGACAGGGAACAATGAGCAGTTCTTC. Translated: CASSESTMTGNNEQFF. Filled out from reference TRBV25-1 and TRBJ2-1, the complete variable domain reads EADIYQTPRYLVIGTGKKITLECSQTMGHDKMYWYQQDPGMELHLIHYSYGVNSTEKGDLSSESTVSRIRTEHFPLTLESARPSHTSQYLCASSESTMTGNNEQFFGPGTRLTVL.

This clonotype was observed a handful of times. The CDR3 nucleotides read TGTGCCAGCAGCGCCGAGCATAGCGGGGGGGCGGAAGATACGCAGTATTTT. Amino acids: CASSAEHSGGAEDTQYF. The chain has TRBV9 and TRBJ2-3; 11 bases are shared with TRBD2. The CDR3 extends over 17 amino acids. The germline gives CDR1 SGDLS, CDR2 YYNGEE. The junction had 11 bases not matched to a gene; V was cut back by 3 bases and J by 5 bases.

Many counts were recorded for this clonotype. This chain joins TRBV20-1 and TRBJ1-2; D perhaps matches TRBD1 (5 bases). Deletions cut 5 bases from V and 6 bases from J, with 16 bases between. CDR1 DFQATT and CDR2 SNEGSKA come from the germline V gene (reference sequence). The length of the CDR3 is 13 residues. The CDR3 bases are TGCAGTGCTGGGGGTTCATCCTTCCATGGCTACACCTTC. Its translation is CSAGGSSFHGYTF.

In its sample, this clonotype was seen a few times. The rearrangement uses TRBV9 and TRBJ2-7; D is undetermined. V was pared by 9 bases and J by 6 bases, with 19 bases between. Germline values: CDR1 SGDLS, CDR2 YYNGEE. This CDR3 is built from 13 residues. In nucleotides, the CDR3 is TGTGCCATCCCACAGTATCCCGCATCCGAGCAGTACTTC. As protein: CAIPQYPASEQYF.

The sample holds many counts of this clonotype. The chain employs TRBV20-1 and TRBJ1-1; D gene ambiguous. The CDR3 contains 13 residues. With 0 bases removed from V and 5 bases from J, the gap between germline ends came to 10 bases. In germline, CDR1 is DFQATT, CDR2 SNEGSKA (reference sequence). The CDR3 DNA is TGCAGTGCTAGAGACGAAATCGGGACTGAAGCTTTCTTT. Protein sequence: CSARDEIGTEAFF.

The chain is built from TRBV11-2 and TRBJ2-1; 10 positions match TRBD2. Germline CDR1 is SGHAT and CDR2 is FQNNGV. The CDR3 has 15 residues. V gave up 5 bases and J gave up 4 bases; unmatched junction bases: 5. The CDR3 bases are TGTGCCAGCAGCCACGGGACTAGCGTTTACAATGAGCAGTTCTTC. As protein: CASSHGTSVYNEQFF.

This clonotype was seen many times. This sequence joins TRBV6-5 and TRBJ1-3; D is perhaps TRBD1 (6 bases). Between the trimmed V and J ends, which lost 2 bases and 2 bases, there was a span of 7 bases. The CDR3 is made up of 14 amino acids. CDR1 MNHEY and CDR2 SVGAGI come from the germline V gene. CDR3 DNA: TGTGCCAGCAGTTACGGGGGGCCTGGAAACACCATATATTTT. Amino acid sequence: CASSYGGPGNTIYF.

Ten or more counts support this clonotype. V usage is TRBV20-1 and J usage is TRBJ2-1, with D tentatively TRBD1 or TRBD2 (5 bases each). CDR1 is DFQATT and CDR2 is SNEGSKA in the germline V gene (reference sequence). Trimming took 3 bases from V and 3 from J, leaving 12 bases between them. The CDR3 contains 14 residues. The DNA of the CDR3 is TGCAGTGCTAGTGGCTCGGGGCGCTACAATGAGCAGTTCTTC. As protein: CSASGSGRYNEQFF.

CDR3 protein: CASSLTGLRTDTQYF. Here the CDR3 DNA reads TGTGCCAGCAGCTTAACAGGATTACGCACAGATACGCAGTATTTT. The chain recombines TRBV7-3 with TRBJ2-3; D is unresolved. The germline CDR1 and CDR2 sequences are SGHTA and FQGTGA. V was shortened by 0 bases and J by 1 base, with 8 bases between the two germline ends. There are 15 residues in the CDR3.

The table lists this clonotype with a few counts. V gene TRBV4-2 combines with J gene TRBJ2-1; no reliable D call. CDR3 size: 14 residues. Germline values: CDR1 LGHNA, CDR2 YNFKEQ. V lost 11 bases to trimming and J lost 0 bases, with 14 bases between them. CDR3 sequence (DNA): TGTGCCTGGCCCAAGGTTAGCTCCTACAATGAGCAGTTCTTC. Its protein product is CAWPKVSSYNEQFF.

This clonotype was detected ten times or more. The chain recombines TRBV5-1 with TRBJ1-1; 9 positions match TRBD1. Germline V gene data show CDR1 as SGHRS and CDR2 as YFSETQ. J gave up 0 bases and V 4 bases, and 7 bases lay outside the gene matches. There are 16 residues in the CDR3. CDR3 sequence (DNA): TGCGCCAGCAGCCTCGGACAGGGGAGTGTGAACACTGAAGCTTTCTTT. It encodes CASSLGQGSVNTEAFF.

This clonotype was counted a few times. The chain uses TRBV20-1 and TRBJ1-4; D remains ambiguous. Germline assignment: CDR1 DFQATT and CDR2 SNEGSKA (reference sequence). The CDR3 covers 14 residues. The ends were cut back, 0 bases at V and 8 bases at J, with 13 bases in the middle. The CDR3 DNA sequence: TGCAGTGCTAGAGATCCGGATGTGGGGGAAAAACTGTTTTTT. It is translated as CSARDPDVGEKLFF.

This clonotype was detected only a few times. The chain joins TRBV12-3 or TRBV12-4 to TRBJ1-3; tentative D call: TRBD1 (5 bases). Trimming shortened V by 5 bases and J by 3 bases, and 11 bases separated the two germline ends. There are 14 residues in the CDR3. For the CDR3, the DNA is TGTGCCAGCAGTGACTCGACAGTTGGAAACACCATATATTTT. Encoded protein: CASSDSTVGNTIYF.

This clonotype has at least ten counts. This chain uses TRBV6-1 with TRBJ2-2; TRBD2 matches 8 bases. V lost 4 bases to trimming and J lost 5 bases; unmatched junction nucleotides: 6. The CDR3 extends over 15 amino acids. Looked up from germline, CDR1 is MNHNS and CDR2 is SASEGT. The CDR3 is CASSGGLVGTGELFF. The CDR3 DNA follows: TGTGCCAGCAGTGGGGGACTAGTAGGAACCGGGGAGCTGTTTTTT.

CDR3 in DNA: TGTGCCAGCACCCCCGGGCAGGACACTTACGAGCAGTACTTC. Protein product: CASTPGQDTYEQYF. The gene calls are TRBV3-1 and TRBJ2-7, with D possibly TRBD1 on 5 matching bases. The germline V gene has CDR1 LGHDT and CDR2 YNNKEL (reference sequence). V shed 7 bases and J shed 4 bases, with 17 bases lying between them. The CDR3 totals 14 residues.

This clonotype has more than one count but fewer than ten. The chain joins TRBV7-9 to TRBJ2-1, with D tentatively TRBD2 (7 bases). Germline V CDR1 and CDR2: SEHNR, FQNEAQ (reference sequence). The germline V and J ends were trimmed by 4 bases and 8 bases, with 12 bases remaining between them. The CDR3 is 13 amino acids. The CDR3 is CASSSPGGYEQFF. CDR3 bases: TGTGCCAGCAGCTCCCCGGGGGGCTATGAGCAGTTCTTC.

This clonotype was seen many times. The chain uses TRBV20-1 and TRBJ2-1, with TRBD2 matching over 11 bases. The V gene end was trimmed by 1 base and the J gene end by 7 bases; junction bases not matched to a gene: 6. Per germline, CDR1 DFQATT and CDR2 SNEGSKA (reference sequence). The CDR3 covers 15 residues. CDR3 protein: CSARALAGEANEQFF. CDR3 sequence (DNA): TGCAGTGCTAGAGCACTAGCGGGAGAGGCTAATGAGCAGTTCTTC.

The sample holds a few counts of this clonotype. The rearrangement uses TRBV29-1 and TRBJ2-2; maybe TRBD1 (6 bases). The CDR3 has 13 residues. CDR1 is SQVTM, CDR2 ANQGSEA, per germline. The V and J ends lost 5 bases and 6 bases respectively, with 13 bases between them. The CDR3 protein is CSVSRGGSGELFF. CDR3 bases: TGCAGCGTTTCCAGGGGTGGGTCCGGGGAGCTGTTTTTT.